The 31 T cell receptor beta chains reported below all come from one sample, sequenced in a study of T cell responses to AZD1222 COVID-19 vaccine. TCRdb's copy holds only in-frame clones and misses some; the assay was immunoSEQ multiplex PCR. The sample includes approximately 180,000 clones, almost 90% of them seen just once. The starting material was peripheral blood, obtained on day 0 of AZD1222 vaccination. The receptors originated from an adult in good health.

V gene TRBV6-5 combines with J gene TRBJ1-2; 7 bases match TRBD1. The V gene's germline CDR1 is MNHEY and CDR2 SVGAGI. The CDR3 has 14 amino acids. V was clipped by 6 bases and J by 4 bases; unmatched bases: 8. CDR3 in DNA: TGTGCCAGCAGCCCAGGGGGTCTTAGCTATGGCTACACCTTC. This codes for CASSPGGLSYGYTF.

The genes are TRBV19 and TRBJ1-3, with a weak D call TRBD1 (6 bases). The CDR3 is made up of 21 amino acids. V was clipped by 6 bases and J by 3 bases, with 33 bases between them. Germline V CDR1 and CDR2: LNHDA, SQIVND (reference sequence). The CDR3 DNA sequence: TGTGCCAGTAGGAGGGACCCCCACCCCGACGGCGGGGGCACAATTGGAAACACCATATATTTT. Translation: CASRRDPHPDGGGTIGNTIYF.

The chain combines TRBV5-1 with TRBJ1-2; D not certain. The germline V and J ends were trimmed by 6 bases and 2 bases, with 14 bases remaining between them. In germline, CDR1 is SGHRS, CDR2 YFSETQ. The CDR3 runs to 14 residues. The CDR3 sequence is CASTARGGNYGYTF. For the CDR3, the DNA is TGCGCCAGCACCGCTAGAGGAGGGAACTATGGCTACACCTTC.

This clone counts as medium-sized. The V gene is TRBV30, the J gene TRBJ1-1, with unresolved D. This CDR3 has 12 amino acids. Germline V gene lookup returns CDR1 GTSNPN and CDR2 SVGIG (reference sequence). Trimming left V 4 bases short and J 6 bases short, with 12 bases between. CDR3 nucleotide sequence: TGTGCCTGGAAAATGGGGTCGGCTGAAGCTTTCTTT. Amino acid sequence: CAWKMGSAEAFF.

This clone has a handful of counts. CDR3 sequence: CSVDGTGKGYEQYF. The DNA for the CDR3 is TGCAGCGTTGACGGGACAGGGAAGGGGTACGAGCAGTACTTC. This chain links TRBV29-1 with TRBJ2-7; 9 positions match TRBD1. The CDR3 length is 14 residues. V shed 3 bases and J 4 bases; nucleotides not matched to a gene: 7. Germline V lookup: CDR1 SQVTM, CDR2 ANQGSEA.

This chain joins TRBV3-1 (or the pseudogene TRBV3-2) and TRBJ2-2; possible D gene TRBD1, 6 bases. V lost 3 bases to trimming and J lost 5 bases, with 10 bases between them. CDR1 is LGHDT, CDR2 YNNKEL, per germline (reference sequence). The CDR3 contains 14 residues. The CDR3 sequence: CASSQGASTGELFF. CDR3 in DNA: TGTGCCAGCAGCCAGGGGGCGAGTACCGGGGAGCTGTTTTTT.

The chain recombines TRBV18 with TRBJ2-5; 11 bases agree with TRBD2. The CDR3 extends over 15 amino acids. Germline lookup yields CDR1 KGHSH and CDR2 LQKENI. V shed 3 bases and J 2 bases; nucleotides not matched to a gene: 2. The DNA for the CDR3 is TGTGCCAGCTCACCCCTAGCGGGGGGACAAGAGACCCAGTACTTC. Encoded protein: CASSPLAGGQETQYF.

This clone was picked up one time. The V gene is TRBV18, the J gene TRBJ2-3; D unresolved. CDR3 length equals 12 residues. V dropped 0 bases and J dropped 7 bases, with 5 bases sitting between them. The germline V gene has CDR1 KGHSH and CDR2 LQKENI. The CDR3 DNA reads as TGTGCCAGCTCACCACCCGCCAATACGCAGTATTTT. Translating it yields CASSPPANTQYF.

The rearrangement joins TRBV29-1 to TRBJ2-3; 7 positions agree with TRBD2. The length of the CDR3 is 13 residues. V lost 5 bases and J lost 9; bases outside the gene matches: 11. Germline CDR1 reads SQVTM; CDR2 reads ANQGSEA. For the CDR3, the DNA is TGCAGCGTTCGGGGGGATAGTGGAGGAACGCAGTATTTT. Translating it yields CSVRGDSGGTQYF.

The J gene is TRBJ2-3, the V gene TRBV5-5; D possibly corresponds to TRBD1 (6 bases). This CDR3 contains 15 residues. CDR1 and CDR2 (germline): SGHKS, YYEKEE (reference sequence). Deletions cut 3 bases from V and 6 bases from J, with 17 bases between. The CDR3 is CASSSTGQPGDTQYF. DNA of the CDR3: TGTGCCAGCAGCTCCACCGGACAGCCTGGGGATACGCAGTATTTT. The full variable domain, rest sourced from reference TRBV5-5 and TRBJ2-3, is DAGVTQSPTHLIKTRGQQVTLRCSPISGHKSVSWYQQVLGQGPQFIFQYYEKEERGRGNFPDRFSARQFPNYSSELNVNALLLGDSALYLCASSSTGQPGDTQYFGPGTRLTVL.

The chain uses TRBV2 and TRBJ2-3; D is tentatively TRBD1 or TRBD2 (6 bases each). V lost 10 bases and J 2 bases, leaving 16 bases between the germline ends. The CDR3 is 14 residues long. The germline CDR1 and CDR2 sequences are SNHLY and FYNNEI. CDR3 residues: CATNRGPDTDTQYF. As DNA, the CDR3 is TGTGCCACCAACCGGGGGCCGGACACAGATACGCAGTATTTT.

The chain employs TRBV18 and TRBJ1-5, with a possible D match to TRBD1 (5 bases). V lost 2 bases and J lost 15, with 17 bases in between. CDR3 length equals 13 residues. Germline V gives CDR1 KGHSH, CDR2 LQKENI. This CDR3 is CASSPVEGKSPHF. In DNA form, the CDR3 reads TGTGCCAGCTCACCAGTGGAGGGGAAGAGTCCGCATTTT.

This clone was seen once. This chain uses TRBV7-8 with TRBJ2-2; no firm D call. This CDR3 has 14 residues. Germline V gene data show CDR1 as SGHVS and CDR2 as FQNEAQ. V lost 2 bases and J lost 5, with 9 bases in between. In nucleotides, the CDR3 is TGTGCCAGCAGCTTAACTCTTGGAACCGGGGAGCTGTTTTTT. This sequence encodes CASSLTLGTGELFF.

This clone occurred a few times. The rearrangement joins TRBV3-1 (or the pseudogene TRBV3-2) to TRBJ1-4, with 10 bases that match TRBD1. The V segment lost 3 bases and the J segment 7 bases; nucleotides outside the gene matches: 5. Germline CDR1 is LGHDT and CDR2 is YNNKEL (reference sequence). The CDR3 loop spans 15 amino acids. The CDR3 coding sequence is TGTGCCAGCAGCCATGGACAGGGGGAGGTTGAAAAACTGTTTTTT. It is translated as CASSHGQGEVEKLFF.

The chain combines TRBV9 with TRBJ1-1, with D unresolved. Germline values: CDR1 SGDLS, CDR2 YYNGEE. The CDR3 covers 16 residues. The V end was cut by 0 bases, the J end by 0 bases, with 12 bases between. CDR3 residues: CASSVGVWDLNTEAFF. The CDR3 coding sequence is TGTGCCAGCAGCGTAGGTGTATGGGATTTGAACACTGAAGCTTTCTTT.

The chain couples TRBV7-6 to TRBJ2-1; perhaps D is TRBD1 or TRBD2 (6 bases each). The CDR3 has 13 residues. V was clipped by 5 bases and J by 7 bases, with 12 bases between them. Germline CDR1 and CDR2: SGHVS and FNYEAQ. This CDR3 reads CASSAGGPNEQFF. CDR3 nucleotides: TGTGCCAGCAGCGCCGGGGGCCCAAATGAGCAGTTCTTC.

The rearrangement uses TRBV12-5 and TRBJ2-2; the D is unclear. Germline assignment: CDR1 LGHNT and CDR2 FRNRAP. Trimming stripped 6 bases from V and 0 bases from J, with 11 bases between. The CDR3 is made up of 15 amino acids. In DNA, the CDR3 is TGTGCTAGTGGCTGGACCTCGTCGAACACCGGGGAGCTGTTTTTT. Protein: CASGWTSSNTGELFF.

The chain combines TRBV10-3 with TRBJ1-2; 7 bases agree with TRBD1. Germline V gene data show CDR1 as ENHRY and CDR2 as SYGVKD. V lost 10 bases to trimming and J lost 9 bases; unmatched junction nucleotides: 23. This CDR3 has 16 amino acids. The CDR3 nucleotides read TGTGCCACGCGGGAGGCCAGGGGGTCTGGGGAATATCGCTACACCTTC. Translated: CATREARGSGEYRYTF.

The chain combines TRBV27 with TRBJ2-5, with D unclear. The CDR3 extends over 13 amino acids. Trimming took 0 bases from V and 5 from J, leaving 7 bases between them. CDR1 is MNHEY and CDR2 is SMNVEV in the germline V gene (reference sequence). The CDR3 coding sequence is TGTGCCAGCAGTTTATCGGATGCGGAGACCCAGTACTTC. Translated, it gives CASSLSDAETQYF.

Here the CDR3 reads CASSNFGQGLYGYTF. In nucleotides, the CDR3 is TGTGCCAGTAGTAATTTTGGACAGGGACTGTATGGCTACACCTTC. The J gene is TRBJ1-2, the V gene TRBV19, with TRBD1 identical over 8 bases. The CDR3 runs to 15 residues. J lost 5 bases, V lost 4 bases, and 9 bases had no gene match. Looked up from germline, CDR1 is LNHDA and CDR2 is SQIVND (reference sequence).

This CDR3 is CASGRMGLAQDTQYF. Written as DNA, the CDR3 is TGTGCTAGTGGTCGCATGGGACTAGCACAAGATACGCAGTATTTT. This chain uses TRBV12-5 with TRBJ2-3, with 9 nucleotides matching TRBD2. Germline assignment: CDR1 LGHNT and CDR2 FRNRAP. V trimming: 5 bases; J trimming: 5 bases; junction bases outside the gene matches: 8. The CDR3 has 15 amino acids.

This rearrangement joins TRBV9 to TRBJ1-2; 8 bases map to TRBD1. The CDR3 runs 18 residues. Germline V gives CDR1 SGDLS, CDR2 YYNGEE. The V gene end was trimmed by 3 bases and the J gene end by 4 bases; junction bases not matched to a gene: 17. The chain's CDR3 is CASSESSSSRTGPYGYTF. The CDR3 DNA reads as TGTGCCAGCAGCGAGAGTAGTAGTAGTAGGACAGGGCCCTATGGCTACACCTTC.

This clone was detected once. This chain connects TRBV15 to TRBJ2-6; D is ambiguous. Germline lookup yields CDR1 LNHNV and CDR2 YYDKDF (reference sequence). V gave up 3 bases and J gave up 7 bases, with 7 bases separating them. The length of the CDR3 is 13 residues. The CDR3 nucleotides are TGTGCCACCAGCAGTGTCCGTGCCAACGTCCTGACTTTC. Its protein product is CATSSVRANVLTF.

This chain joins TRBV5-1 and TRBJ2-7, with D perhaps TRBD1 (7 bases). Germline assignment: CDR1 SGHRS and CDR2 YFSETQ. The CDR3 is made up of 14 amino acids. Trimming removed 6 bases at V and 7 bases at J, with 20 bases between. CDR3: CASIRDPGGREQYF. CDR3 DNA sequence: TGCGCCAGCATCCGGGATCCAGGGGGGCGGGAGCAGTACTTC.

This rearrangement joins TRBV4-2 to TRBJ2-3, with a tentative D call TRBD2 (6 bases). V was trimmed by 2 bases and J by 3 bases, leaving 15 bases between them. Germline V lookup: CDR1 LGHNA, CDR2 YNFKEQ. This CDR3 spans 16 amino acids. The CDR3 protein is CASSQLGLPQTDTQYF. In DNA form, the CDR3 reads TGTGCCAGCAGCCAACTGGGACTTCCCCAGACAGATACGCAGTATTTT.

This rearrangement joins TRBV10-3 to TRBJ1-3; D is possibly TRBD1 (6 bases). Germline V lookup: CDR1 ENHRY, CDR2 SYGVKD. Trimming removed 7 bases from V and 0 bases from J, with 16 bases in between. There are 16 residues in the CDR3. CDR3 in amino acids: CAIKGGTASSGNTIYF. CDR3 DNA: TGTGCCATCAAAGGGGGGACGGCAAGCTCTGGAAACACCATATATTTT.

CDR3 sequence (DNA): TGCGCCAGCAGCTGGGACGGAATATCAAGGGAGACCCAGTACTTC. It translates to CASSWDGISRETQYF. The V gene is TRBV5-1, the J gene TRBJ2-5; D possibly uses TRBD1 or TRBD2 (5 bases each). CDR1 is SGHRS, CDR2 YFSETQ, per germline. This CDR3 comprises 15 residues. The V end lost 3 bases, the J end lost 5 bases, and 17 bases lay between the germline ends.

The chain recombines TRBV5-1 with TRBJ2-7, with D perhaps given as TRBD1 or TRBD2 (5 bases each). Germline lookup yields CDR1 SGHRS and CDR2 YFSETQ. The CDR3 has 15 residues. V dropped 1 base and J dropped 1 base, with 12 bases sitting between them. The CDR3 DNA reads TGCGCCAGCAGCTTGAGTAGGGGAGATTCCTACGAGCAGTACTTC. Protein sequence: CASSLSRGDSYEQYF.

This clone occurred once. This rearrangement joins TRBV5-6 to TRBJ2-5; no clear D gene. Germline CDR1 is SGHDT and CDR2 is YYEEEE. V was clipped by 2 bases and J by 1 base, with 6 bases between them. The CDR3 covers 13 residues. The CDR3 DNA reads TGTGCCAGCAGCTTCAACAGCCAAGAGACCCAGTACTTC. Amino acid sequence: CASSFNSQETQYF.

With respect to this clone: Within the sample, other DNA sequences also encode this same CDR3. The gene calls are TRBV27 and TRBJ1-2; a weak D match, TRBD1 (6 bases). V dropped 0 bases and J dropped 1 base, with 9 bases sitting between them. This CDR3 spans 15 amino acids. In germline, CDR1 is MNHEY, CDR2 SMNVEV (reference sequence). The CDR3 is CASSLSGGGNYGYTF. In DNA form, the CDR3 reads TGTGCCAGCAGTTTATCGGGGGGCGGTAACTATGGCTACACCTTC.

V gene TRBV9 combines with J gene TRBJ2-7; D not certain. The V gene's germline CDR1 is SGDLS and CDR2 YYNGEE. Trimming stripped 0 bases from V and 2 bases from J, with 9 bases between. This CDR3 region has 14 residues. The CDR3 spells CASSVEVLAYEQYF. Here the CDR3 DNA reads TGTGCCAGCAGCGTAGAAGTTCTAGCCTACGAGCAGTACTTC.